This T cell receptor (beta chain) was captured in a study of OX40 agonist ivuxolimab in advanced cancers. This CDR3 comprises 16 residues. Trimming removed 0 bases from V and 5 bases from J, with 14 bases in between. Looked up from germline, CDR1 is SGHRS and CDR2 is YFSETQ. The investigators sampled blood at baseline, at cycle 4 day 1, and at cycle 7 day 1. The data were produced by immunoSEQ multiplex PCR, yet TCRdb's version contains in-frame clones alone and is incomplete. This sample has just under 75,000 clones, with around nine tenths found just once. V is TRBV5-1 and J is TRBJ1-4; D call uncertain. This specimen was CD4+ or CD8+ T cells sorted from blood, taken in a trial of the OX40 agonist ivuxolimab. This TCR came from an adult with an advanced solid tumor such as melanoma, head and neck, liver or kidney cancer. The CDR3 region is CASSLGAAHENEKLFF. CDR3 bases: TGCGCCAGCAGCTTGGGTGCTGCACATGAAAATGAAAAACTGTTTTTT.